The following is a T cell receptor (beta chain) sequence with its context. The data are from a study of blood T cell repertoires in COVID-19. Method: immunoSEQ multiplex PCR; TCRdb's copy keeps in-frame clones and lacks some. The sample shows 250,000 or so clones, approximately 88% of them seen only once. This CDR3 region has 16 residues. J lost 4 bases, V lost 0 bases, and 4 bases had no gene match. Germline V gene data show CDR1 as ENHRY and CDR2 as SYGVKD. The sample consisted of peripheral blood. This clonotype was obtained from a woman aged 40 to 50 who had recovered from COVID-19. The gene calls are TRBV10-3 and TRBJ2-1, with 9 nucleotides matching TRBD1. CDR3 loop: CAISESGGQGYNEQFF. CDR3 nucleotides: TGTGCCATCAGTGAGTCTGGCGGACAGGGGTACAATGAGCAGTTCTTC.